The clone carrying this T cell receptor beta chain showed up just a few times. Its matching antigen is unknown. The record originates from a study of cytomegalovirus exposure and HLA in healthy donors. Study results and limitations: Judged likely to be a sequencing artifact was a cluster of highly shared sequence variants. A reported reduction in N-insertions relative to the approximately 640-donor mean was seen in an Asian-associated ancestry cluster in a later analysis. TRBV6-2, TRBV6-3 and some other V segments were unresolvable in 87-base-pair reads.

CDR3 length equals 11 residues. In germline, CDR1 is DFQATT, CDR2 SNEGSKA (reference sequence). V gave up 3 bases and J gave up 1 base, with 3 bases separating them. Primers: 60 Vbeta forward and 13 Jbeta reverse. The data were produced by immunoSEQ multiplex PCR, yet TCRdb's version contains in-frame clones alone and is incomplete. The sample holds fewer than 250,000 clones, more than 75% seen once. This sequence joins TRBV20-1 and TRBJ2-5; D remains unclear. This receptor was identified in a man aged 35 to 55 in good health and CMV-seropositive. The specimen was PBMCs. For the CDR3, the DNA is TGCAGTGCTAGGGCCCAAGAGACCCAGTACTTC. Its translation is CSARAQETQYF.